These 4 T cell receptor beta chains were all obtained from the same sample, sequenced in a study of Graves' ophthalmopathy and Graves' hyperthyroidism. Transcripts of RNA were the source for amplifying TCR beta CDR3 regions. Second-round multiplex PCR came after a first-round RT-PCR that employed HTBI primers. TCRdb re-derived calls from the multiplex PCR reads in MiXCR, one entry per CDR3 protein. The sample includes 20,000 to 30,000 distinct CDR3 sequences, about half seen only once; the top ten take approximately 6.7%. The source material was peripheral blood. The receptor set was obtained from an adult woman with stable Graves' hyperthyroidism.

This chain connects TRBV24-1 to TRBJ2-3; 11 bases match TRBD2. Trimming took 4 bases from V and 11 from J; bases not matched to a gene: 13. Germline CDR1 and CDR2: KGHDR and SFDVKD. This CDR3 region has 16 residues. The CDR3 here is CATSDPSGRRDNEQYF. Written as DNA, the CDR3 is TGTGCCACCAGTGACCCTAGCGGGAGGAGGGACAATGAGCAGTATTTT.

This chain joins TRBV10-2 and TRBJ1-6, with unresolved D. The CDR3 runs 14 residues. Looked up from germline, CDR1 is WSHSY and CDR2 is SAAADI. Trimming took off 5 bases at V and 10 bases at J, with 15 bases between the two ends. CDR3 nucleotide sequence: TGCGCCAGCAGTACGCTCTCCGGAGACTCACCCCTCCACTTT. It translates to CASSTLSGDSPLHF.

This chain uses TRBV7-9 with TRBJ2-1; maybe TRBD2 (5 bases). The germline V gene has CDR1 SEHNR and CDR2 FQNEAQ (reference sequence). The V end was cut by 4 bases, the J end by 7 bases, with 14 bases between. The CDR3 contains 14 residues. CDR3 region: CASSYGRSANEQFF. The CDR3 DNA is TGTGCCAGCAGCTACGGACGTAGCGCGAATGAGCAGTTCTTC. The full variable domain, its missing parts supplied by reference TRBV7-9 and TRBJ2-1, is DTGVSQNPRHKITKRGQNVTFRCDPISEHNRLYWYRQTLGQGPEFLTYFQNEAQLEKSRLLSDRFSAERPKGSFSTLEIQRTEQGDSAMYLCASSYGRSANEQFFGPGTRLTVL.

By its share, this clonotype is medium-sized. The chain is built from TRBV19 and TRBJ1-6; possible D gene TRBD1, 5 bases. The germline gives CDR1 LNHDA, CDR2 SQIVND (reference sequence). Trimming stripped 6 bases from V and 6 bases from J, with 15 bases between. The CDR3 is 15 amino acids. CDR3 nucleotide sequence: TGTGCCAGTAGCTCGGGGTTGGGGGTTAATTCACCCCTCCACTTT. It codes for CASSSGLGVNSPLHF.